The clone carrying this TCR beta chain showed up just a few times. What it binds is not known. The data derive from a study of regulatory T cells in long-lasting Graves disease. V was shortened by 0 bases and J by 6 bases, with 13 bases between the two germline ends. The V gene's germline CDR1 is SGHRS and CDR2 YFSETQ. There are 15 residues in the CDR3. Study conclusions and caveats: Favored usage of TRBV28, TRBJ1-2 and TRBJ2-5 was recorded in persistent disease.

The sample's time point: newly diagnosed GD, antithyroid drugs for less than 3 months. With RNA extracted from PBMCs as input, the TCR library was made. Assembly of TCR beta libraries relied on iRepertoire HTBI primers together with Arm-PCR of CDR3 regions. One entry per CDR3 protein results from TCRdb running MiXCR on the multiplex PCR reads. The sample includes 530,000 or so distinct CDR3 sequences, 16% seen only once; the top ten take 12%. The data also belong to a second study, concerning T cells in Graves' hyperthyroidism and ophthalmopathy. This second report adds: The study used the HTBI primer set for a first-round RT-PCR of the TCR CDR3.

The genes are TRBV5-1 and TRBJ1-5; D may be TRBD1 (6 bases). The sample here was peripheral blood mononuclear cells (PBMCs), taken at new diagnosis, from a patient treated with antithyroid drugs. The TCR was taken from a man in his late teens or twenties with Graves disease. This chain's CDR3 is CASSLAGEGSQPQHF. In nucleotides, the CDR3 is TGCGCCAGCAGCTTGGCAGGGGAAGGAAGTCAGCCCCAGCATTTT.